This TCR beta chain was captured by sequencing in a study of cytomegalovirus exposure and HLA in healthy donors. Study conclusions and caveats: The study labeled more than 150 TCR beta chains cytomegalovirus-associated. It was reported that the classifier diagnosed cytomegalovirus status with high specificity and sensitivity in both the original and validation cohorts. According to a subsequent analysis, TCR clusters from the first cohort were inclined to appear together in the 110 or so validation repertoires.

These donors were members of the approximately 110-subject validation cohort, a group separate from the roughly 670-subject first cohort. Germline CDR1 is KGHSH and CDR2 is LQKENI. V was clipped by 2 bases and J by 8 bases, with 19 bases between them. This CDR3 comprises 17 residues. Notes on this clone: Its specificity is not known.

TCRdb keeps only in-frame clones here, not all; method: immunoSEQ multiplex PCR. The sample has over 45,000 clones, approximately 95% seen once. Specimen: PBMCs. This TCR was recovered from a woman aged 18-29 years in good health and CMV-seronegative. The V call is TRBV18, the J call TRBJ1-6; tentatively, D is TRBD1 (5 bases). CDR3 DNA: TGTGCCAGCTCACCAACCGGGGGTTATACTTTGGATTCACCCCTCCACTTT. Amino acid sequence: CASSPTGGYTLDSPLHF.